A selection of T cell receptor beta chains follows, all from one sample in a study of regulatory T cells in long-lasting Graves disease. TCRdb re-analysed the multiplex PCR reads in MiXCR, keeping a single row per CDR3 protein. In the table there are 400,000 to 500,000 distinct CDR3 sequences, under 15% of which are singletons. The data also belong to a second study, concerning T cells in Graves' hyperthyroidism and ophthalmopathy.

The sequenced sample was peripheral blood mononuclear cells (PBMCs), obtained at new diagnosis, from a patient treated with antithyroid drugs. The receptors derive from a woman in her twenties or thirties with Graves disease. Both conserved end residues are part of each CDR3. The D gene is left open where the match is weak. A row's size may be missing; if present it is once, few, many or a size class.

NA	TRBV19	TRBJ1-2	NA	CASSDDGYTF	TGTGCCAGTAGTGACGATGGCTACACCTTC
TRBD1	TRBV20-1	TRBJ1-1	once	CSVEGQVNTEAFF	TGCAGCGTTGAGGGACAGGTCAACACTGAAGCTTTCTTT
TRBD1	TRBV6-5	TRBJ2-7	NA	CASSYVGQGDEQYF	TGTGCCAGCAGTTACGTAGGGCAGGGGGACGAGCAGTACTTC
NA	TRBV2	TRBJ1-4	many	CASRVQGLREKLFF	TGTGCCAGCAGAGTACAGGGTCTGCGCGAAAAACTGTTTTTT
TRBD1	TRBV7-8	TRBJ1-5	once	CASSFRRQGPQPQHF	TGTGCCAGCAGCTTCCGTCGACAGGGGCCTCAGCCCCAGCATTTT
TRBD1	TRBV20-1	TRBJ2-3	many	CSAPDRGSTDTQYF	TGCAGTGCTCCGGACAGGGGAAGTACAGATACGCAGTATTTT
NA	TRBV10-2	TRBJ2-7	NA	CASSEASGSLGYEQYF	TGCGCCAGCAGTGAAGCGTCAGGGAGCTTAGGCTACGAGCAGTACTTC
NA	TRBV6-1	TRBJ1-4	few	CATASGVHEKLFF	TGTGCCACCGCGTCTGGTGTACATGAAAAACTGTTTTTT
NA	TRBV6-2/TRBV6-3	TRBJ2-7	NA	CASSETVLGLSYEQYF	TGTGCCAGCAGTGAAACAGTTTTGGGACTGTCCTACGAGCAGTACTTC
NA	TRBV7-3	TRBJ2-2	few	CASSLGPGWNTGELFF	TGTGCCAGCAGCTTAGGGCCAGGTTGGAACACCGGGGAGCTGTTTTTT
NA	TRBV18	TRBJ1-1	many	CASSPMPANTEAFF	TGTGCCAGCTCACCAATGCCAGCCAACACTGAAGCTTTCTTT
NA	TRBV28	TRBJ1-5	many	CASSWGLQPQHF	TGTGCCAGCAGTTGGGGCCTTCAGCCCCAGCATTTT
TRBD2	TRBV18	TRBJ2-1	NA	CASSPGKAGGYNEQFF	TGTGCCAGCTCCCCTGGGAAAGCGGGAGGCTACAATGAGCAGTTCTTC
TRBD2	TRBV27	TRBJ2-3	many	CASSSLGTSGNTDTQYF	TGTGCCAGCAGTTCCCTTGGGACTAGCGGGAACACAGATACGCAGTATTTT
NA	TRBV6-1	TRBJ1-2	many	CASAEGLNGYTF	TGTGCCAGTGCGGAGGGCTTAAATGGCTACACCTTC
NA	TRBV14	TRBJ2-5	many	CASSQDGKGTQYF	TGTGCCAGCAGCCAAGATGGGAAAGGGACCCAGTACTTC
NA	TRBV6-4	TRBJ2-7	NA	CAGRQTYFYGQYF	TGTGCCGGTCGACAGACTTACTTTTACGGGCAGTACTTC
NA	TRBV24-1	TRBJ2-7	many	CATSDLYEQYF	TGTGCCACCAGTGATCTTTACGAGCAGTACTTC
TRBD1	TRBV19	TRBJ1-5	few	CASTGQGLLQPQHF	TGTGCCAGTACTGGACAGGGGCTTCTGCAGCCCCAGCATTTT
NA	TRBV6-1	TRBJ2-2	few	CASRAEGSMFF	TGTGCCAGCAGGGCGGAAGGTTCCATGTTTTTT
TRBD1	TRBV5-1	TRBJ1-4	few	CASSQGQGASTGEKLFF	TGCGCCAGCAGCCAGGGACAGGGGGCGTCAACGGGTGAAAAACTGTTTTTT
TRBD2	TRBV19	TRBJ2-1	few	CASSRTSGRAEEQFF	TGTGCCAGTAGTAGGACTAGCGGGAGGGCCGAGGAGCAGTTCTTC
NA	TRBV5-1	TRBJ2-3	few	CASSLGLITDTQYF	TGCGCCAGCAGCTTGGGACTAATCACAGATACGCAGTATTTT
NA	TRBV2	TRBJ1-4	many	CASGQGNEKLFF	TGTGCGAGTGGGCAGGGGAACGAAAAACTGTTTTTT
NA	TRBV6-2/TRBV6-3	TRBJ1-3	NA	CASSYSNLAGNTIYF	TGTGCCAGCAGTTACTCGAATCTCGCGGGAAACACCATATATTTT
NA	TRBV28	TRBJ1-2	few	CASSFPVGGGAYGYTF	TGTGCCAGCAGTTTTCCGGTCGGGGGGGGCGCCTATGGCTACACCTTC
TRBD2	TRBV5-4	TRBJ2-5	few	CASSFGLAGKETQYF	TGTGCCAGCAGCTTCGGACTAGCGGGAAAAGAGACCCAGTACTTC
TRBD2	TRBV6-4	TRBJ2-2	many	CASSEQREGAGELFF	TGTGCCAGCAGTGAGCAGCGGGAGGGCGCCGGGGAGCTGTTTTTT
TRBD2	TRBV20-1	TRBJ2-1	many	CSARASGSYNEQFF	TGCAGTGCTAGAGCTAGCGGGAGCTACAATGAGCAGTTCTTC
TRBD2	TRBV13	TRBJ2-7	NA	CASGNRTSGPYEQYF	TGTGCCAGCGGGAATCGGACTAGCGGCCCCTACGAGCAGTACTTC
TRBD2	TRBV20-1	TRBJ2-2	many	CSARDRAGATGELFF	TGCAGTGCTAGAGATAGGGCGGGAGCCACCGGGGAGCTGTTTTTT
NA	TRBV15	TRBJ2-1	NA	CATSGSSGTLHNEQFF	TGTGCCACCAGCGGTTCCTCCGGGACGCTCCACAATGAGCAGTTCTTC
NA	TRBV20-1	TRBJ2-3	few	CSARDGPDTQYF	TGCAGTGCTAGAGATGGCCCGGATACGCAGTATTTT
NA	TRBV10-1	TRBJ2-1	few	CASSEGRSGVNEQFF	TGCGCCAGCAGTGAGGGAAGGTCCGGGGTGAATGAGCAGTTCTTC
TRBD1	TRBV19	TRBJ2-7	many	CASSAGGTEGQYF	TGTGCCAGTAGTGCAGGGGGCACCGAGGGGCAGTACTTC
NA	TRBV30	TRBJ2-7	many	CAWTDRFYEQYF	TGTGCCTGGACGGACCGATTCTACGAGCAGTACTTC
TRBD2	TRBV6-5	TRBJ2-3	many	CASSYDGLAGTTDTQYF	TGTGCCAGCAGTTACGACGGACTAGCGGGAACCACAGATACGCAGTATTTT
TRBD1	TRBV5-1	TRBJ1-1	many	CASSLATGGNTEAFF	TGCGCCAGCAGCTTGGCGACAGGGGGAAACACTGAAGCTTTCTTT
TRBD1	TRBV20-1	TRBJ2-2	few	CSARGDRGTGELFF	TGCAGTGCGAGGGGGGACAGGGGTACCGGGGAGCTGTTTTTT
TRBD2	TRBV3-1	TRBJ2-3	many	CASSPGLQSTDTQYF	TGTGCCAGCAGCCCGGGACTACAGAGCACAGATACGCAGTATTTT
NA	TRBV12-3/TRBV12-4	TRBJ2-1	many	CASRYESNEQFF	TGTGCCAGCAGATACGAGTCTAATGAGCAGTTCTTC
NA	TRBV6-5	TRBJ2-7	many	CASSYSRVGDYEQYF	TGTGCCAGCAGTTACTCGAGGGTGGGGGATTACGAGCAGTACTTC
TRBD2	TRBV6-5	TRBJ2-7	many	CASSYGLAGLPYEQYF	TGTGCCAGCAGTTACGGACTAGCGGGTCTCCCCTACGAGCAGTACTTC
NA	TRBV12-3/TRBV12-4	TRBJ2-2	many	CASSNNWNTGELFF	TGTGCCAGCAGCAACAACTGGAACACCGGGGAGCTGTTTTTT
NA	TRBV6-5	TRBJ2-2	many	CASSYSPGGQGGELFF	TGTGCCAGCAGTTACTCGCCTGGAGGTCAGGGCGGGGAGCTGTTTTTT
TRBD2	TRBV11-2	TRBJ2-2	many	CASSSVAGVTGELFF	TGTGCCAGCAGCTCGGTAGCGGGAGTCACCGGGGAGCTGTTTTTT
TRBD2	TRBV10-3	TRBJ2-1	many	CAIRAPEGLAGDNEQFF	TGTGCCATCAGAGCACCCGAGGGACTAGCGGGAGACAATGAGCAGTTCTTC
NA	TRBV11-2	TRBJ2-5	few	CASSPLTAQETQYF	TGTGCCAGCAGCCCGCTGACAGCCCAAGAGACCCAGTACTTC
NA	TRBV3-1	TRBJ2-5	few	CASSQTPGTQGETQYF	TGTGCCAGCAGCCAAACCCCCGGGACCCAAGGAGAGACCCAGTACTTC
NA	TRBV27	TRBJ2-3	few	CASSMTKSTDTQYF	TGTGCCAGCAGTATGACAAAAAGCACAGATACGCAGTATTTT
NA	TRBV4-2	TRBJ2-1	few	CASSQRGPAEPRGNEQFF	TGTGCCAGCAGCCAACGGGGACCCGCGGAGCCGAGGGGTAATGAGCAGTTCTTC
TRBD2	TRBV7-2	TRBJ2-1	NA	CASSLVLRRESEQFF	TGTGCCAGCAGCTTAGTATTGAGGCGGGAGAGTGAGCAGTTCTTC
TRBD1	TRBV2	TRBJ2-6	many	CASRVLQGSSGANVLTF	TGTGCCAGCAGGGTTTTACAGGGGAGCTCTGGGGCCAACGTCCTGACTTTC
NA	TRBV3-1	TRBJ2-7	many	CASSQASPGLQYF	TGTGCCAGCAGCCAAGCTAGCCCCGGGTTGCAGTACTTC